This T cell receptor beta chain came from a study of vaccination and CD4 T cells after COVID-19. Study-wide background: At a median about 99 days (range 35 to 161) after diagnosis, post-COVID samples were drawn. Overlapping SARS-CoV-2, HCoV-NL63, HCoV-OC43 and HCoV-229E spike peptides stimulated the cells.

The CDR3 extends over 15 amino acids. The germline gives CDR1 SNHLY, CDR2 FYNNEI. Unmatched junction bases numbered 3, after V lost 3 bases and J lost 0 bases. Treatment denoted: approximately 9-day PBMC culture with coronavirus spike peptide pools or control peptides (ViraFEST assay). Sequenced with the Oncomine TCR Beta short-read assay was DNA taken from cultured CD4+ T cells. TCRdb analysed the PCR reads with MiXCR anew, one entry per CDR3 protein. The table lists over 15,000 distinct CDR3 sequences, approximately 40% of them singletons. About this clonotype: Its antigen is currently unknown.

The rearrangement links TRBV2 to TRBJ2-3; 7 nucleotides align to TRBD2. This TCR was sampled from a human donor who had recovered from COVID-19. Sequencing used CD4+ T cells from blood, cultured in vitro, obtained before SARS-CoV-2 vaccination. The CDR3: CASSDGRGSTDTQYF. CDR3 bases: TGTGCCAGCAGTGATGGGCGGGGGAGCACAGATACGCAGTATTTT.